The 23 T cell receptor beta chains given below trace back to one sample, sequenced in a study of cytomegalovirus exposure and HLA in healthy donors. In the PCR, 60 Vbeta and 13 Jbeta primers were used. Generated by immunoSEQ multiplex PCR, the TCRdb table keeps only in-frame clones and is missing some. The repertoire includes fewer than 100,000 clones, roughly 78% of them detected once, and around 0.74% sits in the top ten. The sample was PBMCs. The receptors were gathered from an older woman in good health and CMV-seronegative.

V usage is TRBV11-2 and J usage is TRBJ1-4; 10 bases match TRBD1. V lost 8 bases and J lost 4; bases outside the gene matches: 7. This CDR3 spans 15 amino acids. From germline, CDR1 is SGHAT and CDR2 FQNNGV. In DNA, the CDR3 is TGTGCCAGCGCCCTGACAGGGGGCAATAATGAAAAACTGTTTTTT. This encodes CASALTGGNNEKLFF. The full variable domain, with the rest looked up from reference TRBV11-2 and TRBJ1-4, is EAGVAQSPRYKIIEKRQSVAFWCNPISGHATLYWYQQILGQGPKLLIQFQNNGVVDDSQLPKDRFSAERLKGVDSTLKIQPAKLEDSAVYLCASALTGGNNEKLFFGSGTQLSVL.

The chain combines TRBV5-1 with TRBJ1-1, with D possibly matching TRBD1 (5 bases). V was clipped by 4 bases and J by 2 bases, with 15 bases between them. CDR1 SGHRS and CDR2 YFSETQ come from the germline V gene. The CDR3 sequence is 15 residues long. The CDR3: CASSVQTGGNTEAFF. Here the CDR3 DNA reads TGCGCCAGCAGCGTACAGACGGGGGGAAACACTGAAGCTTTCTTT.

The chain is built from TRBV28 and TRBJ1-4, with D possibly being TRBD1 (6 bases). The length of the CDR3 is 13 residues. V shed 1 base and J shed 6 bases, with 6 bases lying between them. Germline V gene lookup returns CDR1 MDHEN and CDR2 SYDVKM. The CDR3 sequence is CASSLSGDEKLFF. The DNA of the CDR3 is TGTGCCAGCAGTTTATCAGGGGATGAAAAACTGTTTTTT.

CDR3 loop: CASSEYAVEQYF. The CDR3 nucleotides are TGTGCCAGCAGTGAATATGCGGTCGAGCAGTACTTC. This sequence joins TRBV25-1 and TRBJ2-7, with unresolved D. Trimming removed 0 bases at V and 6 bases at J, with 6 bases between. This CDR3 comprises 12 residues. Germline V CDR1 and CDR2: MGHDK, SYGVNS.

The chain links TRBV7-9 to TRBJ1-5; D not resolved. Looked up from germline, CDR1 is SEHNR and CDR2 is FQNEAQ (reference sequence). V was trimmed by 6 bases and J by 5 bases, leaving 11 bases between them. The CDR3 covers 13 residues. CDR3 residues: CASSLEGDQPQHF. The CDR3 DNA follows: TGTGCCAGCAGTCTCGAAGGAGATCAGCCCCAGCATTTT.

V is TRBV5-6 and J is TRBJ1-1; D is unresolved. V lost 1 base and J lost 0, with 4 bases in between. The CDR3 has 13 amino acids. Germline V gene sequence: CDR1 SGHDT, CDR2 YYEEEE. CDR3 in DNA: TGTGCCAGCAGCTTGTTTATGAACACTGAAGCTTTCTTT. This codes for CASSLFMNTEAFF.

This clone was seen only once. This chain joins TRBV5-1 and TRBJ1-4; a weak D match, TRBD1 (6 bases). V lost 3 bases, J lost 6 bases, and 12 bases lay in between. CDR1 and CDR2 (germline): SGHRS, YFSETQ. CDR3 length: 14 amino acids. The CDR3 DNA reads TGCGCCAGCAGCTACTCAGGGGTGGATGAAAAACTGTTTTTT. Its protein product is CASSYSGVDEKLFF.

J is TRBJ2-5 and V is TRBV10-1, with 9 nucleotides matching TRBD1. Germline CDR1 reads WNHNN; CDR2 reads SYGVQD (reference sequence). The CDR3 spans 12 residues. The V segment lost 8 bases and the J segment 10 bases; nucleotides outside the gene matches: 8. CDR3 sequence: CASGDRESVQYF. The CDR3 DNA sequence: TGCGCCAGCGGGGACAGGGAGAGTGTCCAGTACTTC.

V is TRBV30 and J is TRBJ2-1; D call uncertain. Germline lookup yields CDR1 GTSNPN and CDR2 SVGIG (reference sequence). V lost 2 bases, J lost 10 bases, and 12 bases lay in between. The CDR3 runs to 12 residues. CDR3 residues: CAWSIGTTEQFF. As DNA, the CDR3 is TGTGCCTGGAGTATTGGAACGACAGAGCAGTTCTTC.

CDR3: CASSSTEINTEAFF. As DNA, the CDR3 is TGTGCCAGCAGCTCTACAGAGATTAACACTGAAGCTTTCTTT. The chain couples TRBV7-6 to TRBJ1-1; D unresolved. V shed 4 bases and J shed 2 bases, with 11 bases lying between them. The CDR3 extends over 14 amino acids. The germline CDR1 and CDR2 sequences are SGHVS and FNYEAQ.

J is TRBJ2-6 and V is TRBV7-8; D gene ambiguous. V was shortened by 0 bases and J by 0 bases, with 6 bases between the two germline ends. CDR1 and CDR2 (germline): SGHVS, FQNEAQ. There are 16 residues in the CDR3. The CDR3 sequence: CASSLALVSGANVLTF. DNA for the CDR3: TGTGCCAGCAGCTTAGCGCTAGTCTCTGGGGCCAACGTCCTGACTTTC. Based on the CDR3 plus reference TRBV7-8 and TRBJ2-6, the full variable domain is GAGVSQSPRYKVAKRGQDVALRCDPISGHVSLFWYQQALGQGPEFLTYFQNEAQLDKSGLPSDRFFAERPEGSVSTLKIQRTQQEDSAVYLCASSLALVSGANVLTFGAGSRLTVL.

The chain is built from TRBV7-2 and TRBJ1-6, with D uncertain. The CDR3 has 12 residues. Trimming removed 0 bases at V and 12 bases at J, with 6 bases between. Germline values: CDR1 SGHTA, CDR2 FQGNSA. Here the CDR3 DNA reads TGTGCCAGCAGCTTAGCGAGTGTACCCCTCCACTTT. The encoded protein is CASSLASVPLHF.

The CDR3 DNA is TGTGCCAGCAGCTTAGGACAGATGAACACTGAAGCTTTCTTT. Translated: CASSLGQMNTEAFF. The chain employs TRBV7-2 and TRBJ1-1; TRBD1 might be the D (5 bases). Germline-derived CDR1 and CDR2 are SGHTA and FQGNSA. The germline V and J ends were trimmed by 1 base and 0 bases, with 6 bases remaining between them. CDR3 length: 14 residues.

The CDR3 region is CASSLGSSGGVSDTQYF. Written as DNA, the CDR3 is TGCGCCAGCAGCTTGGGGTCTAGCGGGGGGGTATCAGATACGCAGTATTTT. The rearrangement joins TRBV5-1 to TRBJ2-3; TRBD2 aligns across 12 bases. Germline V gene sequence: CDR1 SGHRS, CDR2 YFSETQ. This CDR3 region has 17 residues. V shed 0 bases and J 4 bases; nucleotides not matched to a gene: 6.

This clone was counted a single time. CDR3 in amino acids: CASSGDLQETQYF. DNA for the CDR3: TGTGCCAGCTCAGGAGACCTACAAGAGACCCAGTACTTC. This sequence joins TRBV18 and TRBJ2-5; D remains ambiguous. Trimming shortened V by 5 bases and J by 2 bases, and 9 bases separated the two germline ends. The CDR3 consists of 13 residues. Germline loops: CDR1 KGHSH, CDR2 LQKENI.

The V gene is TRBV27, the J gene TRBJ2-1, with no clear D. Germline V gene lookup returns CDR1 MNHEY and CDR2 SMNVEV (reference sequence). Trimming stripped 3 bases from V and 5 bases from J, with 11 bases between. The CDR3 is 14 residues long. CDR3 coding DNA: TGTGCCAGCAGTTTTAAGCCTTTCGACAATGAGCAGTTCTTC. It is translated as CASSFKPFDNEQFF.

This clone occurred a few times. This chain connects TRBV6-5 to TRBJ2-3, with TRBD1 as a possible D gene (5 bases). This CDR3 has 15 amino acids. From germline, CDR1 is MNHEY and CDR2 SVGAGI. Deletions cut 2 bases from V and 4 bases from J, with 13 bases between. The CDR3 DNA reads as TGTGCCAGCAGTTACAGGGGAACTTTCTCAGATACGCAGTATTTT. This translates into CASSYRGTFSDTQYF.

Only a few counts were recorded for this clone. The chain combines TRBV5-4 with TRBJ1-4, with D maybe TRBD1 (5 bases). The CDR3 contains 15 residues. Germline CDR1 is SGHNT and CDR2 is YYREEE (reference sequence). The V end was cut by 4 bases, the J end by 6 bases, with 16 bases between. The CDR3 DNA reads as TGTGCCAGCAGCCGCAATAGGGGCGCGGATGAAAAACTGTTTTTT. This gives the protein CASSRNRGADEKLFF.

This chain connects TRBV9 to TRBJ2-1, with D hard to call. Germline CDR1 reads SGDLS; CDR2 reads YYNGEE. Deletions cut 0 bases from V and 7 bases from J, with 5 bases between. CDR3 length: 12 residues. The CDR3 sequence: CASSVDGNEQFF. As DNA, the CDR3 is TGTGCCAGCAGCGTAGACGGGAATGAGCAGTTCTTC.

V gene TRBV30 combines with J gene TRBJ1-1, with D possibly TRBD1 on 5 matching bases. Trimming stripped 5 bases from V and 6 bases from J, with 16 bases between. CDR1 is GTSNPN and CDR2 is SVGIG in the germline V gene (reference sequence). This CDR3 region has 13 residues. CDR3 sequence (DNA): TGTGCCTGGGATAGGGGAGGCTTCTCTGAAGCTTTCTTT. Translating gives CAWDRGGFSEAFF.

This chain uses TRBV1 with TRBJ2-5; the table names TRBD1, a call not compared with the DNA. TRBV1 is labeled a pseudogene. The CDR3 totals 16 residues. The CDR3 sequence is CTSSQVGGTGKETQYF. CDR3 DNA: TGCACCAGCAGCCAAGTCGGCGGGACAGGGAAAGAGACCCAGTACTTC.

V usage is TRBV9 and J usage is TRBJ2-2; maybe TRBD2 (5 bases). V was shortened by 5 bases and J by 5 bases, with 19 bases between the two germline ends. CDR1 and CDR2 (germline): SGDLS, YYNGEE. The CDR3 contains 16 residues. The CDR3 is CASSKTPGIPTGELFF. As DNA, the CDR3 is TGTGCCAGCAGTAAAACCCCCGGGATTCCAACCGGGGAGCTGTTTTTT.

J is TRBJ2-1 and V is TRBV19; 14 nucleotides align to TRBD2. Trimming at V came to 3 bases and at J to 9 bases, leaving 7 bases not matched to a gene. The germline gives CDR1 LNHDA, CDR2 SQIVND (reference sequence). CDR3 length: 16 amino acids. In nucleotides, the CDR3 is TGTGCCAGTAGTATGATATGGACTAGCGGGAGGCCTGAGCAGTTCTTC. Amino acid sequence: CASSMIWTSGRPEQFF.